This TCR beta chain appears in the sequencing data of a study of T-cell memory formation after mild COVID-19. Via MiXCR, TCRdb re-called the 5' RACE reads, giving one row per CDR3 protein. The sample has roughly 450,000 distinct CDR3 sequences, about 20% seen once. Trimming stripped 6 bases from V and 2 bases from J, with 12 bases between. Per the germline V gene, CDR1 is MNHEY and CDR2 is SVGEGT. The CDR3 sequence is 14 residues long. As concerns this clonotype: The antigen is undetermined.

Study conclusions and caveats: Some clones that responded turned up in pre-infection memory, which suggests that cross-reactive memory joined in.

The specimen was PBMCs or a T cell subset sorted from them (not recorded which). The TCR was taken from a man between 18 and 29 years old who had mild COVID-19 (a few samples of this study predate the infection). Cell type and time point are not known. The chain uses TRBV6-2 or TRBV6-3 and TRBJ2-3, with D uncertain. CDR3 DNA sequence: TGTGCCAGCAGATCCAGCCCCCACACAGATACGCAGTATTTT. Translating it yields CASRSSPHTDTQYF.